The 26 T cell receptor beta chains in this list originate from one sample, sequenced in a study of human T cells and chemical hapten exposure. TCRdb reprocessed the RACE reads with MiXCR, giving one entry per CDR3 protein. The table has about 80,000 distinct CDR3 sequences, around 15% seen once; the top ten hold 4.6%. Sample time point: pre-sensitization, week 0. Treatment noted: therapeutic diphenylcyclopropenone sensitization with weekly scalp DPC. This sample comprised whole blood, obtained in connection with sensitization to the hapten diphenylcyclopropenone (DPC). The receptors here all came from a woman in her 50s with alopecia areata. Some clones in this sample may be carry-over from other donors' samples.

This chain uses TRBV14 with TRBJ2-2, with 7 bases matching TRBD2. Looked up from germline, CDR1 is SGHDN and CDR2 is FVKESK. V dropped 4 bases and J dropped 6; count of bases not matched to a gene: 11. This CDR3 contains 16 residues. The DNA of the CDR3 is TGTGCCAGCAGCCCTTTAGGCGGGAGTAGAGCCGGGGAGCTGTTTTTT. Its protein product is CASSPLGGSRAGELFF.

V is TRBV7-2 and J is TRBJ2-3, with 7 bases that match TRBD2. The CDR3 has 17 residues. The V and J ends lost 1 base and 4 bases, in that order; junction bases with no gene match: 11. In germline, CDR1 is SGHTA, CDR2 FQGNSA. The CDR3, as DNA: TGTGCCAGCAGCTTAGTATACGGTTCGGCGGGAGCAGATACGCAGTATTTT. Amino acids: CASSLVYGSAGADTQYF.

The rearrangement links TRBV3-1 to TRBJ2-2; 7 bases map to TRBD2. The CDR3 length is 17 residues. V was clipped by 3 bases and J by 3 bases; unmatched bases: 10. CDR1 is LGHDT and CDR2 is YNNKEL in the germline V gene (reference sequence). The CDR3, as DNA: TGTGCCAGCAGCCACCCCCTAGGGGCGGGAGACACCGGGGAGCTGTTTTTT. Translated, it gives CASSHPLGAGDTGELFF.

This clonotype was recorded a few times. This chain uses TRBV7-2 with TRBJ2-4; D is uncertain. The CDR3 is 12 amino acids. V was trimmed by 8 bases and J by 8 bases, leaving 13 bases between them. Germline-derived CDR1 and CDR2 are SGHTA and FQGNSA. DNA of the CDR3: TGTGCCAGCGTGAGCGACGGAGACATTCAGTACTTC. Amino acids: CASVSDGDIQYF.

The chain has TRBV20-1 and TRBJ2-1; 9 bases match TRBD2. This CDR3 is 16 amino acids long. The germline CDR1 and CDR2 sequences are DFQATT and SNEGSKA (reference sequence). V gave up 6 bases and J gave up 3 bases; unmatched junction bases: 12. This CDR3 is CSAAHFETSGYNEQFF. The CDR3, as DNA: TGCAGTGCCGCCCACTTTGAGACTAGCGGCTACAATGAGCAGTTCTTC.

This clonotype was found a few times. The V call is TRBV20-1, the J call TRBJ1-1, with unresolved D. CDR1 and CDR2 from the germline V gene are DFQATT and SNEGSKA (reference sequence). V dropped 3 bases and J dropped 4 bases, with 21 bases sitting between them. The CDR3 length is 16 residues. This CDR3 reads CSARDFTELYSTEAFF. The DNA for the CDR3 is TGCAGTGCTAGGGATTTTACCGAATTGTACTCCACTGAAGCTTTCTTT.

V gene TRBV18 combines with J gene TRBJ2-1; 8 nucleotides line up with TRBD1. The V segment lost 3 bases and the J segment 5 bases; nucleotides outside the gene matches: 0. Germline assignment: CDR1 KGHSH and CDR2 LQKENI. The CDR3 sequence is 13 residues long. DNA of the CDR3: TGTGCCAGCTCACCGGGACAGGACAATGAGCAGTTCTTC. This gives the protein CASSPGQDNEQFF.

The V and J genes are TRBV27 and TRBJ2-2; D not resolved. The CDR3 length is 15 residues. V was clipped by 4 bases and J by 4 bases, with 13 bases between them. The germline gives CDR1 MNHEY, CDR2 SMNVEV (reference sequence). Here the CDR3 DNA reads TGTGCCAGCAGTTCTCAAACAGAAGGCACCGGGGAGCTGTTTTTT. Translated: CASSSQTEGTGELFF.

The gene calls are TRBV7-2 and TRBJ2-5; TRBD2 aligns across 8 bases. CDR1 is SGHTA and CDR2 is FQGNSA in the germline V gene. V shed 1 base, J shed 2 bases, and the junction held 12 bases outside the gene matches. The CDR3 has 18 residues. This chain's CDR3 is CASSLGGEREFGQETQYF. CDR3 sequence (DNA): TGTGCCAGCAGCTTAGGAGGCGAGCGGGAGTTCGGGCAAGAGACCCAGTACTTC.

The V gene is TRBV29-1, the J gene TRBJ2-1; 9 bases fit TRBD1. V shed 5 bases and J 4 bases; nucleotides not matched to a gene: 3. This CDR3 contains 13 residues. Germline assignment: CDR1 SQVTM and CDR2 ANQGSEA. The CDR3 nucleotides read TGCAGCGTTCAGGGACAGGGTTACAATGAGCAGTTCTTC. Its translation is CSVQGQGYNEQFF.

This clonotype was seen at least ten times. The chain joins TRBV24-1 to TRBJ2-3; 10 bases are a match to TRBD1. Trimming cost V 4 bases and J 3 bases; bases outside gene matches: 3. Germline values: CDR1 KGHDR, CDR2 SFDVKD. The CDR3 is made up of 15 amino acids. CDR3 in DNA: TGTGCCACCAGTGAAGGGACAGGGGCGACAGATACGCAGTATTTT. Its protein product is CATSEGTGATDTQYF.

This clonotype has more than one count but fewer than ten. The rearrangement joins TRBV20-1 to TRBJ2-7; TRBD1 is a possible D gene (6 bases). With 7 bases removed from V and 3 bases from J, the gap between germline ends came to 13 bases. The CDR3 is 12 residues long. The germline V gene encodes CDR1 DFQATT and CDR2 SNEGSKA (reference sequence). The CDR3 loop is CSVLKGDYEQYF. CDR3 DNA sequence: TGCAGTGTTTTGAAGGGGGACTACGAGCAGTACTTC.

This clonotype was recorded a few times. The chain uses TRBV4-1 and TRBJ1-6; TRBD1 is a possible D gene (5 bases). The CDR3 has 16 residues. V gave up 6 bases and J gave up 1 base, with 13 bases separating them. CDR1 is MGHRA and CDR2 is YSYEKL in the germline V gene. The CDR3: CASSRTLGSYNSPLHF. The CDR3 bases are TGCGCCAGCAGTCGGACATTGGGGTCCTATAATTCACCCCTCCACTTT.

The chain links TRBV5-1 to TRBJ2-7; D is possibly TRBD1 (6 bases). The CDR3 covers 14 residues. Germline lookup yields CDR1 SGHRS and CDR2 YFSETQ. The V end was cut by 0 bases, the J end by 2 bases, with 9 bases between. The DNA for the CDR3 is TGCGCCAGCAGCTTGGCCTCAGGGGCCTACGAGCAGTACTTC. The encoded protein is CASSLASGAYEQYF.

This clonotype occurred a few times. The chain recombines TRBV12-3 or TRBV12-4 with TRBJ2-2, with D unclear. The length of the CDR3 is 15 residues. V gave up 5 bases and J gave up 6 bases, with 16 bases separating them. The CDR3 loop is CASSPEPTLSGELFF. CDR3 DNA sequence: TGTGCCAGCAGTCCAGAGCCGACACTGTCCGGGGAGCTGTTTTTT.

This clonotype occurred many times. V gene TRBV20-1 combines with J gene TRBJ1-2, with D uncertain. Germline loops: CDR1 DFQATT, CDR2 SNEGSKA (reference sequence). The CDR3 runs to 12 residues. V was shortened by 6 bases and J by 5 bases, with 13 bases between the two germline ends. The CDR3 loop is CSANEHRYGYTF. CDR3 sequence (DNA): TGCAGTGCAAATGAACACAGATATGGCTACACCTTC.

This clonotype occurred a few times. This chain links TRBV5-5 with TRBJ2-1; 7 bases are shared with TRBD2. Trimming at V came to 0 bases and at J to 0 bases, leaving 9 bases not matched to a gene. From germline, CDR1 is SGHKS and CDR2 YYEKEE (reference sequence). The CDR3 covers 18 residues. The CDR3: CASSLVGSSGPSYNEQFF. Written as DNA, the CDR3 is TGTGCCAGCAGCTTGGTCGGGTCTAGCGGACCCTCCTACAATGAGCAGTTCTTC.

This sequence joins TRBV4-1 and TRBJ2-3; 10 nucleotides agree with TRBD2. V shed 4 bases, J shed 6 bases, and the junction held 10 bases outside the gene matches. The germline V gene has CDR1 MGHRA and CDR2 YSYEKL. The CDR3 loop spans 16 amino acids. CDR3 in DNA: TGCGCCAGCAGCCCCGGACTAGCGGAGCCCTACGATACGCAGTATTTT. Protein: CASSPGLAEPYDTQYF.

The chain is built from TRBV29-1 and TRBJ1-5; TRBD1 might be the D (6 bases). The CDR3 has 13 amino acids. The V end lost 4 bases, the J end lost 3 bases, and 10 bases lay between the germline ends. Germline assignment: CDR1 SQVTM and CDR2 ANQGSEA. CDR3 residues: CSVGEGDNQPQHF. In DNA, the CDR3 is TGCAGCGTTGGTGAGGGGGACAATCAGCCCCAGCATTTT.

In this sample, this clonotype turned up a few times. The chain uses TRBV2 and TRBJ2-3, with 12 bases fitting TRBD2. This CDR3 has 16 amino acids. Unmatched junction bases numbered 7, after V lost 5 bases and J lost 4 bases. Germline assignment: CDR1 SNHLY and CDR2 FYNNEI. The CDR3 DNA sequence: TGTGCCAGCAGTCTCCCAACTAGCGGGGGGCCAGATACGCAGTATTTT. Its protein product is CASSLPTSGGPDTQYF.

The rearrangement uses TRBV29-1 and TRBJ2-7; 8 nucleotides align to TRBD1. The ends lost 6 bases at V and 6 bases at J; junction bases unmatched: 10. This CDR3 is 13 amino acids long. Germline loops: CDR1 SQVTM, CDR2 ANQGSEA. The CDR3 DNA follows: TGCAGCGTCTTGAGGCAGGGGGCGTTCGAGCAGTACTTC. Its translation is CSVLRQGAFEQYF.

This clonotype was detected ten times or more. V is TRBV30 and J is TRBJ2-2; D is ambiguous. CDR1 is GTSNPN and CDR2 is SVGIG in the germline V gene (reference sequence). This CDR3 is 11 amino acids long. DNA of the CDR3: TGTGCTTTCCGGGTAGCCGGGGAGCTGTTTTTT. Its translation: CAFRVAGELFF.

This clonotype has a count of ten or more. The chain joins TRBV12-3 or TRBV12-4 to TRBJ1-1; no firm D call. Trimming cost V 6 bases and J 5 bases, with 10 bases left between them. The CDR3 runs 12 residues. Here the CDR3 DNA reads TGTGCCAGCAGACGTATTCTAACTGAAGCTTTCTTT. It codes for CASRRILTEAFF.

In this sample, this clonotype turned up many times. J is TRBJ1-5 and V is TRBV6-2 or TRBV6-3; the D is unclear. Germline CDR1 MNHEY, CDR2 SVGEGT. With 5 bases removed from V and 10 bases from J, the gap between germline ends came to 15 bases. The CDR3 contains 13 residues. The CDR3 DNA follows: TGTGCCAGCAGTGATCAGTGGGGTCTTCCCCAGCATTTT. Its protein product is CASSDQWGLPQHF.

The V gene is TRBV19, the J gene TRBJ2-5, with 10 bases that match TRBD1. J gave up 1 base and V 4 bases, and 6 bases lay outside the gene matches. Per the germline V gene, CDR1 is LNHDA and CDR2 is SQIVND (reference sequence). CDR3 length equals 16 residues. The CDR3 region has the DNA TGTGCCAGTAGTACCGGGACAGGGGTTTTCCAAGAGACCCAGTACTTC. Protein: CASSTGTGVFQETQYF.

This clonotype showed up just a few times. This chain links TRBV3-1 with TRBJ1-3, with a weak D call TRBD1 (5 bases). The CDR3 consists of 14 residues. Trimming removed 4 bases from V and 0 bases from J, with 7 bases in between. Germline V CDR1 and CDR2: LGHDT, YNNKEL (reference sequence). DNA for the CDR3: TGTGCCAGCAGCCGACAGAACTCTGGAAACACCATATATTTT. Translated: CASSRQNSGNTIYF.